The 28 T cell receptor beta chains presented below share a single source sample, sequenced in a study of blood T cell repertoires in COVID-19. Assay: immunoSEQ multiplex PCR; the TCRdb copy retains only in-frame clones and omits some. The repertoire has roughly 150,000 clones, around 91% of them found once; the top ten carry 13%. The sample taken for sequencing was peripheral blood. The source of these receptors is a man aged 18 to 30 with COVID-19, enrolled during active disease.

The V and J genes are TRBV10-3 and TRBJ1-2, with D possibly TRBD1 on 5 matching bases. Germline CDR1 ENHRY, CDR2 SYGVKD. This CDR3 comprises 14 residues. V gave up 2 bases and J gave up 7 bases, with 14 bases separating them. The CDR3 spells CAISEKGKYCGYTF. CDR3 nucleotides: TGTGCCATCAGTGAGAAGGGGAAATATTGTGGCTACACCTTC.

The chain uses TRBV10-3 and TRBJ2-5, with D possibly TRBD2 on 5 matching bases. In germline, CDR1 is ENHRY, CDR2 SYGVKD. The CDR3 covers 15 residues. Between the trimmed V and J ends, which lost 0 bases and 4 bases, there was a span of 12 bases. CDR3 sequence (DNA): TGTGCCATCAGTGAGTCGCGGGCAGGCGGAGAGACCCAGTACTTC. It translates to CAISESRAGGETQYF.

V usage is TRBV4-3 and J usage is TRBJ2-5; 9 bases match TRBD1. Germline assignment: CDR1 LGHNA and CDR2 YSLEER. After removal of 4 bases from V and 2 bases from J, the junction contained 2 bases not matched to a gene. The CDR3 consists of 14 residues. CDR3 protein: CASSPGTGQETQYF. CDR3 sequence (DNA): TGCGCCAGCAGCCCTGGGACAGGGCAAGAGACCCAGTACTTC.

The DNA of the CDR3 is TGTGCCACCCGTCGGGTACAGGGAGTCAACAATGAGCAGTTCTTC. It is translated as CATRRVQGVNNEQFF. The V and J genes are TRBV15 and TRBJ2-1; possible D gene TRBD1, 6 bases. Germline V gives CDR1 LNHNV, CDR2 YYDKDF (reference sequence). This CDR3 is built from 15 residues. V lost 8 bases, J lost 5 bases, and 19 bases lay in between.

V and J are TRBV14 and TRBJ2-1; 13 bases fit TRBD2. The germline gives CDR1 SGHDN, CDR2 FVKESK. The V gene end was trimmed by 8 bases and the J gene end by 0 bases; junction bases not matched to a gene: 10. This CDR3 contains 18 residues. The chain's CDR3 is CASAQTSGRPSSYNEQFF. CDR3 in DNA: TGTGCCAGCGCTCAGACTAGCGGGAGGCCAAGCTCCTACAATGAGCAGTTCTTC. Together with reference TRBV14 and TRBJ2-1, the CDR3 gives the full variable domain: EAGVTQFPSHSVIEKGQTVTLRCDPISGHDNLYWYRRVMGKEIKFLLHFVKESKQDESGMPNNRFLAERTGGTYSTLKVQPAELEDSGVYFCASAQTSGRPSSYNEQFFGPGTRLTVL.

This chain joins TRBV7-9 and TRBJ1-1; TRBD1 agrees at 7 bases. CDR3 length: 17 amino acids. Trimming cost V 5 bases and J 4 bases; bases outside gene matches: 16. Germline V gene data show CDR1 as SEHNR and CDR2 as FQNEAQ (reference sequence). The CDR3 here is CASSKWTGEGAGTEAFF. DNA for the CDR3: TGTGCCAGCAGCAAATGGACAGGAGAAGGTGCGGGCACTGAAGCTTTCTTT.

In its sample, this clone was seen once. Here the CDR3 DNA reads TGTGCCAGCGGCCTAGCGGGTCCCTACAATGAGCAGTTCTTC. Translated: CASGLAGPYNEQFF. The V gene is TRBV27, the J gene TRBJ2-1; 8 bases are a match to TRBD2. In germline, CDR1 is MNHEY, CDR2 SMNVEV (reference sequence). The CDR3 is 14 residues long. The J segment lost 2 bases and the V segment lost 8 bases, leaving 5 bases of the junction unmatched.

The chain carries TRBV7-2 and TRBJ2-2; tentatively, D is TRBD2 (5 bases). CDR3 size: 14 residues. V was cut by 4 bases and J by 6 bases, with 12 bases left in between. Germline V gene sequence: CDR1 SGHTA, CDR2 FQGNSA. Here the CDR3 DNA reads TGTGCCAGCAGCTCGCTCCGGGGTTCCGGGGAGCTGTTTTTT. The encoded protein is CASSSLRGSGELFF.

A note on this clone: At one boundary the junction diverges from the germline segment, which might be a read error. The CDR3 DNA is TGTGCCAGCAGCCCCGGTTTGGGAGGCGAAAAACTGCTTTTT. It encodes CASSPGLGGEKLLF. V is TRBV6-5 and J is TRBJ1-4; D remains unclear. The CDR3 sequence is 14 residues long. Germline V gene data show CDR1 as MNHEY and CDR2 as SVGAGI.

In its sample, this clone was seen a few times. A junction boundary mismatches the germline segment, possibly from a read error. The gene calls are TRBV20-1 and TRBJ1-1; no definite D call. Germline V gene sequence: CDR1 DFQATT, CDR2 SNEGSKA (reference sequence). This CDR3 is built from 11 residues. CDR3 residues: CWPSFDTEAFF. For the CDR3, the DNA is TGTTGGCCCTCCTTCGACACTGAAGCTTTCTTT.

In its sample, this clone was seen once. V usage is TRBV11-2 and J usage is TRBJ1-2; 8 bases map to TRBD1. J was trimmed by 1 base and V by 6 bases; bases with no gene match: 10. The CDR3 totals 16 residues. Germline values: CDR1 SGHAT, CDR2 FQNNGV. In DNA, the CDR3 is TGTGCCAGCAGTCGGGCCGGGACAGGTCGTAACTATGGCTACACCTTC. It specifies CASSRAGTGRNYGYTF.

V usage is TRBV4-3 and J usage is TRBJ1-2; D gene ambiguous. Germline V gene data show CDR1 as LGHNA and CDR2 as YSLEER. CDR3 length equals 16 residues. Deletions cut 1 base from V and 2 bases from J, with 14 bases between. The CDR3 protein is CASSQGRVRTNYGYTF. DNA of the CDR3: TGCGCCAGCAGCCAAGGGAGGGTCAGAACCAACTATGGCTACACCTTC.

This rearrangement joins TRBV28 to TRBJ2-7; TRBD1 might be the D (8 bases). Germline V lookup: CDR1 MDHEN, CDR2 SYDVKM. The CDR3 totals 14 residues. Trimming shortened V by 6 bases and J by 10 bases, and 22 bases separated the two germline ends. The CDR3 loop reads CASRGGTGLPYQYF. CDR3 nucleotides: TGTGCCAGCAGGGGGGGGACAGGCCTTCCTTACCAGTACTTC.

The chain recombines TRBV27 with TRBJ2-1; tentatively, D is TRBD2 (5 bases). V shed 6 bases and J shed 7 bases, with 13 bases lying between them. CDR1 and CDR2 from the germline V gene are MNHEY and SMNVEV (reference sequence). This CDR3 spans 13 amino acids. CDR3 sequence reads: CASSTTTVNEQFF. In nucleotides, the CDR3 is TGTGCCAGCAGCACGACTACCGTAAATGAGCAGTTCTTC.

The CDR3 region is CASSREGRNYGYTF. The CDR3 DNA sequence: TGTGCCAGCAGTCGGGAAGGGCGGAACTATGGCTACACCTTC. The gene calls are TRBV2 and TRBJ1-2; D gene unclear. With 5 bases removed from V and 2 bases from J, the gap between germline ends came to 12 bases. Germline CDR1 and CDR2: SNHLY and FYNNEI. The CDR3 has 14 residues.

The chain has TRBV24-1 and TRBJ2-3, with TRBD2 matching over 10 bases. The V segment lost 4 bases and the J segment 1 base; nucleotides outside the gene matches: 4. The CDR3 consists of 16 residues. Germline V CDR1 and CDR2: KGHDR, SFDVKD. DNA of the CDR3: TGTGCCACCAGTGACCACGGGACTAGCGGCACAGATACGCAGTATTTT. As protein: CATSDHGTSGTDTQYF.

The chain carries TRBV28 and TRBJ2-7; 7 nucleotides line up with TRBD1. J gave up 4 bases and V 3 bases, and 3 bases lay outside the gene matches. The CDR3 totals 13 residues. Germline loops: CDR1 MDHEN, CDR2 SYDVKM. The CDR3 loop is CASSFGQEYEQYF. CDR3 nucleotides: TGTGCCAGCAGTTTCGGACAGGAGTACGAGCAGTACTTC.

The J gene is TRBJ2-1, the V gene TRBV3-1 (or the pseudogene TRBV3-2); 7 positions match TRBD2. Germline CDR1 is LGHDT and CDR2 is YNNKEL (reference sequence). After removal of 11 bases from V and 2 bases from J, the junction contained 6 bases not matched to a gene. The CDR3 runs 13 residues. The CDR3 loop is CAAGAGTYNEQFF. Written as DNA, the CDR3 is TGTGCCGCAGGAGCGGGGACCTACAATGAGCAGTTCTTC.

This clone was recorded a few times. The J gene is TRBJ2-1, the V gene TRBV18; 7 bases align to TRBD2. V shed 6 bases and J 3 bases; nucleotides not matched to a gene: 8. CDR1 is KGHSH, CDR2 LQKENI, per germline. This CDR3 has 15 residues. The CDR3 is CASSSEAGDYNEQFF. CDR3 bases: TGTGCCAGCTCCTCCGAGGCGGGGGACTACAATGAGCAGTTCTTC.

The chain employs TRBV19 and TRBJ2-1; 9 nucleotides line up with TRBD1. This CDR3 comprises 14 residues. Germline V gene sequence: CDR1 LNHDA, CDR2 SQIVND (reference sequence). V was clipped by 5 bases and J by 8 bases; unmatched bases: 7. CDR3 bases: TGTGCCAGTAGTCTCTGGGACAGGGATCATGAGCAGTTCTTC. It translates to CASSLWDRDHEQFF.

V usage is TRBV5-6 and J usage is TRBJ1-3; 10 nucleotides align to TRBD1. CDR3 size: 16 residues. CDR1 SGHDT and CDR2 YYEEEE come from the germline V gene. J was trimmed by 0 bases and V by 3 bases; bases with no gene match: 3. CDR3 region: CASSWDRGSSGNTIYF. The CDR3 nucleotides are TGTGCCAGCAGCTGGGACAGGGGTTCCTCTGGAAACACCATATATTTT.

The gene calls are TRBV11-3 and TRBJ2-7; TRBD1 might be the D (5 bases). Germline loops: CDR1 SGHNT, CDR2 YENEEA. The V gene lost 4 bases and the J gene lost 7 bases, with 14 bases spanning the gap. The CDR3 is 13 residues long. The CDR3 is CASSSRERCEQYF. The CDR3 coding sequence is TGTGCCAGCAGCTCCAGGGAAAGGTGTGAGCAGTACTTC.

This clone was detected only once. V gene TRBV10-3 combines with J gene TRBJ1-1; the D is unclear. Deletions cut 5 bases from V and 7 bases from J, with 14 bases between. Per the germline V gene, CDR1 is ENHRY and CDR2 is SYGVKD. CDR3 length: 13 residues. Here the CDR3 reads CAISTGGRSEAFF. The CDR3 DNA is TGTGCCATCAGTACCGGAGGGCGGAGTGAAGCTTTCTTT.

In nucleotides, the CDR3 is TGTGCCAGCAACCCTAGCGGGAGTCCTATCAGAGTAGATACGCAGTATTTT. Encoded protein: CASNPSGSPIRVDTQYF. The chain links TRBV7-9 to TRBJ2-3, with 10 bases identical to TRBD2. From germline, CDR1 is SEHNR and CDR2 FQNEAQ (reference sequence). V shed 7 bases and J 5 bases; nucleotides not matched to a gene: 15. This CDR3 contains 17 residues.

This clone was observed once. This chain joins TRBV4-1 and TRBJ2-7, with TRBD2 as a possible D gene (6 bases). In germline, CDR1 is MGHRA, CDR2 YSYEKL. V was cut by 1 base and J by 7 bases, with 8 bases left in between. This CDR3 has 12 residues. For the CDR3, the DNA is TGCGCCAGCAGCCAAGGGGGGGATGAGCAGTACTTC. Protein sequence: CASSQGGDEQYF.

This clone was seen a single time. This sequence joins TRBV9 and TRBJ2-7, with TRBD2 identical over 13 bases. CDR1 is SGDLS and CDR2 is YYNGEE in the germline V gene. This CDR3 has 18 amino acids. V lost 4 bases to trimming and J lost 4 bases; unmatched junction nucleotides: 14. Here the CDR3 DNA reads TGTGCCAGCAGCCCCTCTAGTCGGGGGACTAGCGGGAAGTACGAGCAGTACTTC. Encoded protein: CASSPSSRGTSGKYEQYF.

This rearrangement joins TRBV6-6 to TRBJ2-1, with a tentative D call TRBD2 (6 bases). The CDR3 extends over 15 amino acids. V gave up 2 bases and J gave up 2 bases, with 10 bases separating them. The germline V gene encodes CDR1 MNHNY and CDR2 SVGAGI (reference sequence). The CDR3 DNA sequence: TGTGCCAGCAGTTACGGGACTTCGGCCTACAATGAGCAGTTCTTC. It encodes CASSYGTSAYNEQFF.

This clone was detected once. The V call is TRBV5-5, the J call TRBJ1-1; tentative D call: TRBD1 (6 bases). This CDR3 region has 13 residues. Germline CDR1 reads SGHKS; CDR2 reads YYEKEE (reference sequence). Trimming cost V 4 bases and J 7 bases, with 14 bases left between them. In DNA form, the CDR3 reads TGTGCCAGCAGCCCGGAGACAGGACTTGAAGCTTTCTTT. The encoded protein is CASSPETGLEAFF.